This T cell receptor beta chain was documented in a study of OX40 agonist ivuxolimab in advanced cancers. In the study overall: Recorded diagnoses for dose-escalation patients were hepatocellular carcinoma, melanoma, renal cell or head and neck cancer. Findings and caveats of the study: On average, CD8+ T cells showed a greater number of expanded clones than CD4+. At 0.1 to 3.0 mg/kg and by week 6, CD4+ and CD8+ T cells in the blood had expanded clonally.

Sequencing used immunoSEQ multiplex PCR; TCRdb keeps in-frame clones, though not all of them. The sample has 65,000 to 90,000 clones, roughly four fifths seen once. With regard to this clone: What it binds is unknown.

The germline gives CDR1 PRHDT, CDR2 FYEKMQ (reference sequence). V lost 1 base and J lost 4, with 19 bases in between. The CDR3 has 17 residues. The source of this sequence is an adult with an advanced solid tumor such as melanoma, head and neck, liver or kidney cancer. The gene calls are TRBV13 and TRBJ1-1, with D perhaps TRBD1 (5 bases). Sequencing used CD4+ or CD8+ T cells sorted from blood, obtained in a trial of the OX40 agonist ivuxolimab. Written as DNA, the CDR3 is TGTGCCAGCAGCTTAGCCTTTTACCCTGGAGGGACCACTGAAGCTTTCTTT. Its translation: CASSLAFYPGGTTEAFF. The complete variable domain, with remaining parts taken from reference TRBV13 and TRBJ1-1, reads AAGVIQSPRHLIKEKRETATLKCYPIPRHDTVYWYQQGPGQDPQFLISFYEKMQSDKGSIPDRFSAQQFSDYHSELNMSSLELGDSALYFCASSLAFYPGGTTEAFFGQGTRLTVV.